This entry describes one TCR beta chain. This sample is drawn from a study of technical replicates of blood from several donors. The length of the CDR3 is 20 residues. The germline V gene has CDR1 MNHEY and CDR2 SMNVEV (reference sequence). The V segment lost 5 bases and the J segment 2 bases; nucleotides outside the gene matches: 19. Profiling relied on immunoSEQ multiplex PCR, and the TCRdb table lists in-frame clones only, not all of them. The repertoire holds over 80,000 clones, around 96% seen once, with under 0.45% in the top ten. The sequence came from a human donor in good health. V is TRBV27 and J is TRBJ2-7; TRBD2 agrees at 12 bases. Sequencing input: T cells isolated from PBMCs. The chain's CDR3 is CASSTMSLAGGGYRTYEQYF. CDR3 nucleotide sequence: TGTGCCAGCAGTACAATGTCACTAGCGGGAGGAGGGTATAGGACCTACGAGCAGTACTTC.